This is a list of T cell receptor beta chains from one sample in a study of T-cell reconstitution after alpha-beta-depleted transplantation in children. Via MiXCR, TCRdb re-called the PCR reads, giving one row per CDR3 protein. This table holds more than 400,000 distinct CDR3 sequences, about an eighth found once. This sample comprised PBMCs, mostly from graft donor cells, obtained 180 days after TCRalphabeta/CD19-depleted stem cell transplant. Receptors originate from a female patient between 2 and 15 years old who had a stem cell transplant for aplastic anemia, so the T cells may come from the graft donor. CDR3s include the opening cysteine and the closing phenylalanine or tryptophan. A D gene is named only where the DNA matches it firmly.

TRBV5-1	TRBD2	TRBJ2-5	CASSKVAGVETQYF
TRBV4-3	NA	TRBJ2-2	CASSQDRGYFPGELFF
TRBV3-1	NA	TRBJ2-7	CASSRIRGEQYF
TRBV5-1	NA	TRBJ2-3	CASSRSGFSTDTQYF
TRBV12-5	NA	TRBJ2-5	CASAMVRGLLETQYF
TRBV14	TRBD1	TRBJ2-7	CASSPLTGTGDGEQYF
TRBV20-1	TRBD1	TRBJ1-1	CSAPTGGTEAFF
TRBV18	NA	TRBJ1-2	CASSPTGEFHYGYTF
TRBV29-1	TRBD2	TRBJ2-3	CSAPGLGTDTQYF
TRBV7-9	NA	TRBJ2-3	CASSRESGNEQYF
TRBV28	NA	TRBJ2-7	CASSRPQVPPYEQYF
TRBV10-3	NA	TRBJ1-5	CAISEQGNQPQHF